This entry is about one TCR beta chain. Vbeta (60) and Jbeta (13) primers were used in the PCR. Only in-frame clones appear in the TCRdb table, and some are missing; sequencing was by immunoSEQ multiplex PCR. Here the sample spans a few hundred thousand clones, about 80% being singletons. All the people who gave samples were healthy bone marrow donors. The data were obtained in a study of cytomegalovirus exposure and HLA in healthy donors. Background on the study: Out of roughly 200 million T cells, an earlier analysis found over 100 million unique TCR beta sequences in total.

There are 14 residues in the CDR3. In germline, CDR1 is SQVTM, CDR2 ANQGSEA. V dropped 5 bases and J dropped 0 bases, with 13 bases sitting between them. The chain joins TRBV29-1 to TRBJ1-1; D may be TRBD1 (6 bases). The source of this sequence is a woman aged 55-70 years in good health and CMV-seropositive. Sequencing used PBMCs. CDR3 bases: TGCAGCGTTCGACAGGAGATAATGAACACTGAAGCTTTCTTT. Its protein product is CSVRQEIMNTEAFF. The entire variable domain, with the rest obtained from reference TRBV29-1 and TRBJ1-1, is as follows: SAVISQKPSRDICQRGTSLTIQCQVDSQVTMMFWYRQQPGQSLTLIATANQGSEATYESGFVIDKFPISRPNLTFSTLTVSNMSPEDSSIYLCSVRQEIMNTEAFFGQGTRLTVV.